The T cell receptor (beta chain) described here comes from a study of T cell repertoires in cytomegalovirus infection. Study-level information: Selection of CMV epitopes for the study included recently identified HLA-C-restricted and well-studied HLA-B-restricted ones. Matching HLA type and CMV infection were both indicated by public TCR beta signatures.

As concerns this clonotype: Antigen: not known.

Study-wide points: Adding up the frequency of public TCR beta families identified people who carried CMV plus the relevant HLA. Ex vivo responses were dominated by HLA-C-restricted CMV-specific TCR beta clonotypes.

TCRdb passed the reads through MiXCR, listing each CDR3 protein once. Of hundreds of thousands of distinct CDR3 sequences listed, 29% were seen once; the top ten hold over 15%. This TCR was recovered from a human donor in good health (CMV status not recorded). Some clones in this sample may be carry-over from other donors' samples. Sequenced here: cultured PBMCs, sampled from culture after CMV antigen stimulation.

The DNA for the CDR3 is TGCAGTGCCCACGGCGGGCGGGGCGGCAATGAGCAGTTCTTC. It yields the protein CSAHGGRGGNEQFF. V gene TRBV20-1 combines with J gene TRBJ2-1, with D perhaps matching TRBD2 (6 bases). V gave up 6 bases and J gave up 6 bases, with 18 bases separating them. Germline lookup yields CDR1 DFQATT and CDR2 SNEGSKA (reference sequence). The CDR3 has 14 amino acids.